The 13 T cell receptor beta chains listed next were all sequenced from one sample in a study of T cell repertoires in cytomegalovirus infection. No antigen has been assigned to these receptors. TCRdb reprocessed the reads with MiXCR, giving one entry per CDR3 protein. Here the sample spans roughly 920,000 distinct CDR3 sequences, less than 35% being singletons. This specimen was cultured CD8+ T cells from PBMCs, taken from culture after CMV antigen stimulation. The receptors come from a human donor in good health (CMV status not recorded). Some clones in this sample may be carry-over from other donors' samples.

Many counts were recorded for this clonotype. The gene calls are TRBV7-2 and TRBJ2-2, with D perhaps TRBD1 or TRBD2 (5 bases each). Trimming took off 1 base at V and 2 bases at J, with 14 bases between the two ends. Germline lookup yields CDR1 SGHTA and CDR2 FQGNSA. The CDR3 runs to 17 residues. CDR3: CASSLGAVDTNTGELFF. As DNA, the CDR3 is TGTGCCAGCAGCTTAGGAGCGGTGGACACCAACACCGGGGAGCTGTTTTTT.

The chain couples TRBV27 to TRBJ1-6, with D unclear. The CDR3 extends over 14 amino acids. V lost 3 bases and J lost 11, with 14 bases in between. CDR1 and CDR2 from the germline V gene are MNHEY and SMNVEV (reference sequence). CDR3 residues: CASSLSRMLTPLHF. CDR3 sequence (DNA): TGTGCCAGCAGTTTGTCCCGCATGTTGACACCCCTCCACTTT.

This clonotype was found many times. The rearrangement uses TRBV6-1 and TRBJ1-5; 8 nucleotides line up with TRBD1. CDR1 and CDR2 from the germline V gene are MNHNS and SASEGT. Losses at the gene ends were 7 bases for V and 6 bases for J; bases not matched to a gene: 11. This CDR3 is 15 amino acids long. The CDR3, as DNA: TGTGCCAGCACCCCGACCGGGACAGGTAGTCAGCCCCAGCATTTT. This codes for CASTPTGTGSQPQHF.

The V call is TRBV6-2 or TRBV6-3, the J call TRBJ2-7, with 12 positions matching TRBD1. With 5 bases clipped from V and 5 bases from J, the junction kept 1 base outside the gene matches. CDR1 and CDR2 from the germline V gene are MNHEY and SVGEGT. The CDR3 has 13 residues. CDR3 residues: CASSGTGGNEQYV. DNA of the CDR3: TGTGCCAGCAGTGGGACAGGGGGCAACGAGCAGTACGTC.

This chain connects TRBV10-3 to TRBJ2-2, with D perhaps TRBD1 (5 bases). CDR1 is ENHRY, CDR2 SYGVKD, per germline. V shed 2 bases and J shed 7 bases, with 17 bases lying between them. The CDR3 totals 16 residues. CDR3 amino acids: CAISELGRERDGELFF. The CDR3 DNA is TGTGCCATCAGTGAGCTTGGCAGGGAAAGGGACGGGGAGCTGTTTTTT.

The V and J genes are TRBV7-9 and TRBJ2-3, with D tentatively TRBD1 (6 bases). Germline V gives CDR1 SEHNR, CDR2 FQNEAQ (reference sequence). CDR3 size: 15 residues. The V end was cut by 0 bases, the J end by 6 bases, with 13 bases between. The DNA for the CDR3 is TGTGCCAGCAGCTTAGCGGGACAAGCGCGGGATACGCAGTATTTT. It encodes CASSLAGQARDTQYF. The full variable domain, in which reference TRBV7-9 and TRBJ2-3 provide the parts outside the CDR3, is DTGVSQNPRHKITKRGQNVTFRCDPISEHNRLYWYRQTLGQGPEFLTYFQNEAQLEKSRLLSDRFSAERPKGSFSTLEIQRTEQGDSAMYLCASSLAGQARDTQYFGPGTRLTVL.

J is TRBJ1-6 and V is TRBV27; TRBD1 might be the D (5 bases). The length of the CDR3 is 13 residues. With 5 bases removed from V and 12 bases from J, the gap between germline ends came to 14 bases. The germline gives CDR1 MNHEY, CDR2 SMNVEV (reference sequence). Here the CDR3 DNA reads TGTGCCAGCAGTGGGGGGGGGGGACTACCCCTCCACTTT. It translates to CASSGGGGLPLHF.

The rearrangement joins TRBV13 to TRBJ2-5; perhaps TRBD2 as D (6 bases). In germline, CDR1 is PRHDT, CDR2 FYEKMQ (reference sequence). There are 13 residues in the CDR3. The V end lost 7 bases, the J end lost 5 bases, and 14 bases lay between the germline ends. The CDR3 is CASTSRGRETQYF. CDR3 in DNA: TGTGCCAGCACCTCCCGGGGGAGGGAGACCCAGTACTTC.

The V gene is TRBV19, the J gene TRBJ2-3; either TRBD1 or TRBD2 may fit D (5 bases each). The germline V gene has CDR1 LNHDA and CDR2 SQIVND (reference sequence). CDR3 size: 16 residues. V was pared by 6 bases and J by 0 bases, with 16 bases between. CDR3: CASRVVGAGSTDTQYF. The CDR3 DNA follows: TGTGCCAGTAGGGTAGTCGGGGCCGGCAGCACAGATACGCAGTATTTT.

The rearrangement uses TRBV7-6 and TRBJ2-3, with unresolved D. V gave up 3 bases and J gave up 1 base, with 8 bases separating them. Germline V gene data show CDR1 as SGHVS and CDR2 as FNYEAQ. This CDR3 has 14 amino acids. The CDR3 DNA reads TGTGCCAGCAGCTTGTGGGCAGGCACAGATACGCAGTATTTT. It specifies CASSLWAGTDTQYF.

This clonotype has a handful of counts. V usage is TRBV4-1 and J usage is TRBJ1-5; D ambiguous. V lost 1 base and J 9 bases, leaving 16 bases between the germline ends. This CDR3 region has 15 residues. CDR1 and CDR2 (germline): MGHRA, YSYEKL. CDR3 nucleotide sequence: TGCGCCAGCAGCCAAGCGGTGGCTCAGGCGAGGCCCCAGCATTTT. Protein product: CASSQAVAQARPQHF.

This clonotype was seen at least ten times. J is TRBJ2-2 and V is TRBV7-2, with 11 bases identical to TRBD2. The CDR3 contains 17 residues. V trimming: 0 bases; J trimming: 7 bases; junction bases outside the gene matches: 7. Germline CDR1 is SGHTA and CDR2 is FQGNSA. CDR3 in amino acids: CASSLAPSGGYGGELFF. The CDR3 nucleotides read TGTGCCAGCAGCTTAGCCCCTAGCGGGGGGTATGGCGGGGAGCTGTTTTTT.

This clonotype was found many times. The rearrangement links TRBV7-6 to TRBJ2-2, with a tentative D call TRBD1 (5 bases). Germline V gene lookup returns CDR1 SGHVS and CDR2 FNYEAQ. Trimming took off 6 bases at V and 0 bases at J, with 11 bases between the two ends. The CDR3 covers 15 residues. The CDR3 nucleotides are TGTGCCAGCAGACGTACAGGTTCGAACACCGGGGAGCTGTTTTTT. Its translation: CASRRTGSNTGELFF.